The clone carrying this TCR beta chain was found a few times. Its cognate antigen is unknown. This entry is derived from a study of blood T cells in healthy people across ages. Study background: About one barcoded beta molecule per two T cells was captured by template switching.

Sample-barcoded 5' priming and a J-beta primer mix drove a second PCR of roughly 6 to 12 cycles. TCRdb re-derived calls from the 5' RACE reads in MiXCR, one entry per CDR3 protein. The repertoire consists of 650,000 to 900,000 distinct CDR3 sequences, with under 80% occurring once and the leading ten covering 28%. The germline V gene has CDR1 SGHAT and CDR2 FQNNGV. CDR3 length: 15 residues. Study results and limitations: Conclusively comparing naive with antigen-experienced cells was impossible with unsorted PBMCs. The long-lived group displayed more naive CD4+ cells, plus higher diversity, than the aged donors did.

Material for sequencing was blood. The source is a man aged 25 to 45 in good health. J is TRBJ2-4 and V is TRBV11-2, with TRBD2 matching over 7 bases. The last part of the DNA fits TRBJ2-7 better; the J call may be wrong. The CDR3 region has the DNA TGTGCCAGCAGCTTAGGGGGCGGGAGCCTCTACGAGCAGTACTTC. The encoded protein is CASSLGGGSLYEQYF.